This TCR beta chain is drawn from a study of regulatory T cells in long-lasting Graves disease (dated by TCRdb to the early 2020s). Some background on the complete study: Newly diagnosed Graves' disease patients had taken antithyroid drugs for less than 3 months. Persistent Graves' disease patients were compared with newly diagnosed Graves' disease patients by peripheral blood TCR sequencing and RNA sequencing. The study took place in China and was registered as a clinical trial. A total of about 35 samples underwent TCR sequencing, from some 13 patients with persistent Graves' disease and some 20 patients with newly diagnosed Graves' disease. Results and caveats for the whole study, not just this receptor: Sequencing and analysis were restricted to the TCR beta chain. As a limitation, the authors acknowledged that the small sample size may reduce accuracy. The study examined only peripheral blood because the primary lesion, thyroid tissue, could not be accessed. Preferential use of TRBV28, TRBJ1-2 and TRBJ2-5 was observed in persistent disease, whereas TRBV20-1 and TRBJ2-1 were favored in newly diagnosed disease. More public clonotypes were shared among persistent patients (roughly 3,000) than among newly diagnosed patients (approximately 1,000). Compared with newly diagnosed patients, persistent Graves' disease patients had lower TCR Shannon entropy and fewer highly expanded clones, which suggests clonal expansion.

The sample's time point, from its label and the paper: newly diagnosed GD, antithyroid drugs for less than 3 months. RNA was extracted from PBMCs in TRIzol for both TCR sequencing and RNA sequencing. The diagnosis of Graves' disease was made according to American Thyroid Association guidelines. Recruitment of patients was carried out at an endocrinology department in Xi'an, China. Each patient gave 7 to 9.5 milliliters of peripheral blood, collected in an EDTA anticoagulant tube. PBMCs were isolated by Ficoll Paque Plus density gradient separation without further T cell sorting. RNA quality was checked with an Agilent 2100 Bioanalyzer and agarose gel, and concentration with a NanoDrop 2000. This clonotype occurred many times. The clone's antigen remains unknown. No much larger clone is present one base from it, and per-base qualities are unavailable. The method behind the library was multiplex PCR. These reads were obtained on an Illumina HiSeq 4000. TCR beta libraries were built with iRepertoire HTBI primers and Arm-PCR amplification of CDR3 regions. PCR products were gel purified before sequencing. As for the original processing: Across samples, around 58 TRBV and 13 to 15 TRBJ segments were identified and used for gene usage analysis of CDR3 amino acid clonotypes. COPE and FqMerger were used to merge filtered high-quality paired reads into contigs. Contigs were aligned with BLAST to IMGT TRBV, TRBD and TRBJ reference genes, and CDR3 was defined per IMGT. Clonotypes above 0.1% frequency were classified as highly expanded clones. Repertoire diversity was measured by Shannon entropy, and V-J evenness by the Gini coefficient. A clonotype found in more than one individual was treated as public. TCRdb cleaned the public reads at Q25 with fastp, built clones with MiXCR and kept in-frame beta chains. For every CDR3 protein sequence, its rows merge into one entry that carries the most common genes and DNA. These V and J calls derive from TCRdb rather than the authors' analysis. The sample contains hundreds of thousands of distinct CDR3 sequences, 16% of them found a single time. Together, the top ten hold 25% to 30% of the sample.

V loses 2 bases, J loses 4 bases, and the germline ends lie 21 bases apart. The germline V gene provides CDR1 SGHTA and CDR2 FQGNSA. The CDR3 has 18 amino acids, counting the end cysteine and phenylalanine. Left in the record is the CDR3 DNA by itself, 54 bases read in frame from the first base. The same data also contributed to another study, on T cells in Graves' hyperthyroidism and ophthalmopathy. The second study's authors report: A patient counted as having stable Graves' hyperthyroidism if no progression to ophthalmopathy occurred over 18 months of follow-up. Hyperthyroidism patients were newly diagnosed, had a disease duration of under 2 months, and were aged 18 to 65 years. Any patient with an uncontrolled infection, another autoimmune disease, pregnancy or lactation was excluded. Diagnoses were based on clinical symptoms, serum thyroxine and TRAb, thyroid ultrasound and orbital computed tomography. A first-round RT-PCR of the TCR CDR3 used the HTBI primer set with the Qiagen OneStep RT-PCR kit. Most expanded thyroid clonotypes (frequency above 0.001) were also detected in blood, suggesting blood repertoires may reflect thyroid immune responses. In cross-validation, a model built on a 13 V-J signature told ophthalmopathy apart from stable hyperthyroidism with approximately 90% sensitivity and roughly 82% specificity, and in testing the same model reached 80%/75%. In validation, the model predicted progression to ophthalmopathy with just under 71% sensitivity and around 72% specificity, a median of about 6 months before onset. To identify distinguishing TCR V-J signatures, a discovery cohort of 95 to 100 patients was used, comprising 43 with Graves' ophthalmopathy and around 60 with stable Graves' hyperthyroidism. Prospective prediction of ophthalmopathy was tested in an independent validation cohort consisting of about 20 hyperthyroidism patients and approximately 16 patients who later progressed to ophthalmopathy. The 80 to 100 discovery patients were randomly divided into training and test sets at a 7:3 ratio. In addition, the study compared T-cell repertoires in thyroid tissue and in blood from 6 or 7 Graves' hyperthyroidism patients. Following sampling, methimazole starting at 30 mg daily was given to hyperthyroidism patients, and high-dose intravenous methylprednisolone was given to ophthalmopathy patients. A second multiplex PCR round built the libraries, followed by size selection and purification. Paired-end sequencing of the libraries was performed with 100 bp reads on an Illumina HiSeq2000. Raw data were processed with SOAPnuke, discarding reads with adapters, uncalled bases, mean Phred below 15, or no exact constant-primer or identifier match. High-quality paired reads were merged using COPE v1.2.5, and each unique nucleotide sequence was defined as a clonotype. Clonotypes were aligned to IMGT TRBV, TRBD and TRBJ reference segments using MiTCR v1.1. The analysis included only V-J combinations with a frequency above 0.0001, which together covered approximately 99% of the repertoires. The TCS score was defined as the ratio of F50 (clonal expansion) to E x V (chaos), calculated using BLOSUM62-based TCRdist between CDR3 peptides within each V-J. Welch's t-statistics and random forest reduced 500 to 550 V-J features to 13, which were used in a naive Bayes classifier (R e1071). No statistical method was used to set the sample size in advance, and investigators knew the group allocation. According to the paper, TCR Vbeta CDR3 sequencing was carried out on over 130 peripheral blood samples, which came from under 50 ophthalmopathy, 75 to 80 hyperthyroidism and roughly 17 progressor patients.

This TCR derives from a middle-aged man with Graves disease. Donor details come from another sample of the same person, matched by shared clones. The V and J genes are TRBV7-2 and TRBJ1-3; a tentative D call is TRBD1 (5 bases match). The sequenced sample was peripheral blood mononuclear cells (PBMCs), obtained at new diagnosis, from a patient treated with antithyroid drugs. CDR3 reads: CASSLPLRQSGAGNTIYF. The base sequence is TGTGCCAGCAGCTTACCCCTCCGACAGTCGGGTGCCGGAAACACCATATATTTT.